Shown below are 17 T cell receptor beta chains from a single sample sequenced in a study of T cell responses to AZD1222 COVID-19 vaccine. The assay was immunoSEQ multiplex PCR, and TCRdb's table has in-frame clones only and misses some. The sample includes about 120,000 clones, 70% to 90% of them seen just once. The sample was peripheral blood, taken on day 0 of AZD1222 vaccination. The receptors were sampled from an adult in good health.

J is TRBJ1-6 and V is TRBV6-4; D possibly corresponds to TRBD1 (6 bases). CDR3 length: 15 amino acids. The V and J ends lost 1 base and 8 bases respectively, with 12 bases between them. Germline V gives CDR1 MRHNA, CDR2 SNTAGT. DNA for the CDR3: TGTGCCAGCAGTGACTTCCCAGGGGTCGATTCACCCCTCCACTTT. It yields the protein CASSDFPGVDSPLHF.

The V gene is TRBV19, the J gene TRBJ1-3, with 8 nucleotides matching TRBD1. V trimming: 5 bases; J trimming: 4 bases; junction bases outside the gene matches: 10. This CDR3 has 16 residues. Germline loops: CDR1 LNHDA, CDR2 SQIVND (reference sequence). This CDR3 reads CASSPLTGALGNTIYF. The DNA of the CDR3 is TGTGCCAGTAGTCCCCTGACAGGGGCGTTGGGAAACACCATATATTTT.

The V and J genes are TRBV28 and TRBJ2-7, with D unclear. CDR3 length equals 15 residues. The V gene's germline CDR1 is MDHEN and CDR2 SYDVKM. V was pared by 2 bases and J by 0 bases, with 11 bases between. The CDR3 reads CASSLMGFGSYEQYF. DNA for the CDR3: TGTGCCAGCAGTTTAATGGGGTTCGGCTCCTACGAGCAGTACTTC.

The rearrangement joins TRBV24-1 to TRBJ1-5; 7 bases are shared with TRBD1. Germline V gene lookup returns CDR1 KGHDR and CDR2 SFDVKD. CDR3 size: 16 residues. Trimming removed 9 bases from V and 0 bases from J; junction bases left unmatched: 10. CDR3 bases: TGTGCCACCGCGACGGGGACAGAACTTAGCAATCAGCCCCAGCATTTT. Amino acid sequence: CATATGTELSNQPQHF.

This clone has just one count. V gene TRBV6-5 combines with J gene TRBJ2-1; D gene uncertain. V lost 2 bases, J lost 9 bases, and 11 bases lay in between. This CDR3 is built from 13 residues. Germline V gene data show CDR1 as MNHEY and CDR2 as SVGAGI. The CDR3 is CASSYIKLGEQFF. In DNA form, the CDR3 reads TGTGCCAGCAGTTACATTAAGTTGGGTGAGCAGTTCTTC.

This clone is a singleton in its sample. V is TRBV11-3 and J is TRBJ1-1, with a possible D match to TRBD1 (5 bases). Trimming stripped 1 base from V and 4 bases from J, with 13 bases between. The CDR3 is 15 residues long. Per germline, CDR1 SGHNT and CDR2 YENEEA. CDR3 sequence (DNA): TGTGCCAGCAGCTTAGGGGGGTCCCCCAGCACTGAAGCTTTCTTT. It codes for CASSLGGSPSTEAFF.

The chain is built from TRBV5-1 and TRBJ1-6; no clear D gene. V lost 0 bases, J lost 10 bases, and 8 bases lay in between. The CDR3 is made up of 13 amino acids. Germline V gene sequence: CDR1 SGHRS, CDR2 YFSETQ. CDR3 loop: CASSLETVSPLHF. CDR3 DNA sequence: TGCGCCAGCAGCTTGGAGACGGTCTCACCCCTCCACTTT.

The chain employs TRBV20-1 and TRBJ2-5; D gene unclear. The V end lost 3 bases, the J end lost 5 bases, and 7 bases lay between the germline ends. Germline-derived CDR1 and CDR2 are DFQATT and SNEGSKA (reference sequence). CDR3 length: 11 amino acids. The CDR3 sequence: CSARLGETQYF. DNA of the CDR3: TGCAGTGCTAGGCTGGGGGAGACCCAGTACTTC.

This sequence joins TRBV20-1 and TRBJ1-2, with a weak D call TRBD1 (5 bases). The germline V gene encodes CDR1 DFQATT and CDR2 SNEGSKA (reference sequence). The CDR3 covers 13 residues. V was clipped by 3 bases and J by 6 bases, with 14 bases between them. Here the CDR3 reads CSASFFTRDGYTF. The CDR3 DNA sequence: TGCAGTGCTAGTTTCTTCACCAGGGATGGCTACACCTTC.

The CDR3 coding sequence is TGTGCCATCAGTGAGTCCGTAGGGGGCTCCTACAATGAGCAGTTCTTC. Protein sequence: CAISESVGGSYNEQFF. The gene calls are TRBV10-3 and TRBJ2-1, with TRBD1 as a possible D gene (6 bases). From germline, CDR1 is ENHRY and CDR2 SYGVKD. The CDR3 runs to 16 residues. V was pared by 0 bases and J by 0 bases, with 9 bases between.

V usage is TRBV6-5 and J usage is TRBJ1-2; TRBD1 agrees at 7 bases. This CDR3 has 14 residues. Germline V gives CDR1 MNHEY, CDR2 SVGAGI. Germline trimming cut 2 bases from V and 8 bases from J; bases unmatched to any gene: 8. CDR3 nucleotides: TGTGCCAGCAGTTACGACAGGGAGGTATGGGGCTACACCTTC. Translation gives CASSYDREVWGYTF.

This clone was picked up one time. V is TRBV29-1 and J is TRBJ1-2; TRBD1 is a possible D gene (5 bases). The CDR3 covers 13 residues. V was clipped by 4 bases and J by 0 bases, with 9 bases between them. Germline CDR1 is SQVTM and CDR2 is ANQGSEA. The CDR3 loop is CSVGGGANYGYTF. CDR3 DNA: TGCAGCGTTGGGGGGGGAGCTAACTATGGCTACACCTTC.

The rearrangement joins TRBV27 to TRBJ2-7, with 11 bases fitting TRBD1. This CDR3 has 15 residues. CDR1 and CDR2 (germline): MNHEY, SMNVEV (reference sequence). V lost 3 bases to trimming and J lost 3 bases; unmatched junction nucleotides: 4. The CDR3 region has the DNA TGTGCCAGCAGTTTCACCGGGACAGGGGGCTACGAGCAGTACTTC. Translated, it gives CASSFTGTGGYEQYF.

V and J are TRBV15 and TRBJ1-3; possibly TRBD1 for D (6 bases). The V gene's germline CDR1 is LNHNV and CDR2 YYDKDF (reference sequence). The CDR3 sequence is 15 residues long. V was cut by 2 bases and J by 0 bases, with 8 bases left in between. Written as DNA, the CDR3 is TGTGCCACCAGCAGACCAGGGGTCTCTGGAAACACCATATATTTT. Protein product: CATSRPGVSGNTIYF.

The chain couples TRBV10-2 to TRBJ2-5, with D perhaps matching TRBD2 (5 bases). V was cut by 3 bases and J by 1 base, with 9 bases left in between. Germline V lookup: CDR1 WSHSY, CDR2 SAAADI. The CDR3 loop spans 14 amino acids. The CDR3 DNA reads TGCGCCAGCAGTGACAGGACTGTCCAAGAGACCCAGTACTTC. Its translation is CASSDRTVQETQYF.

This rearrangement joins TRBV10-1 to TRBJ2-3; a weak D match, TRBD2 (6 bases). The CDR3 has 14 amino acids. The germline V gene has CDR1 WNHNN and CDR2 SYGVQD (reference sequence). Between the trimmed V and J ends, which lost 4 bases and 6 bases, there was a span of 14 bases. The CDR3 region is CASSGGLLGDTQYF. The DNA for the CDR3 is TGCGCCAGCAGTGGGGGACTTCTGGGGGATACGCAGTATTTT.

The CDR3 protein is CSASAGLAQETQYF. CDR3 coding DNA: TGCAGTGCTAGTGCGGGACTAGCCCAAGAGACCCAGTACTTC. The J gene is TRBJ2-5, the V gene TRBV20-1, with 9 bases matching TRBD2. The trim removed 3 bases at V and 1 base at J, leaving 3 bases unmatched. The CDR3 contains 14 residues. Germline loops: CDR1 DFQATT, CDR2 SNEGSKA (reference sequence).